This T cell receptor beta chain was obtained from a study of cytomegalovirus exposure and HLA in healthy donors. Profiled with immunoSEQ multiplex PCR; TCRdb holds only in-frame clones, not every one. The sample shows some 130,000 clones, roughly 89% of them seen only once. Trimming cost V 2 bases and J 2 bases, with 4 bases left between them. CDR3 length equals 12 residues. Germline assignment: CDR1 KGHSH and CDR2 LQKENI. This clone appeared a single time. This rearrangement joins TRBV18 to TRBJ2-7; D not certain. This clonotype was obtained from a woman aged 18-30 years in good health and CMV-seronegative. The sequencing sample was made of PBMCs. The CDR3 DNA is TGTGCCAGCTCACCAGAGACCTACGAGCAGTACTTC. It translates to CASSPETYEQYF.